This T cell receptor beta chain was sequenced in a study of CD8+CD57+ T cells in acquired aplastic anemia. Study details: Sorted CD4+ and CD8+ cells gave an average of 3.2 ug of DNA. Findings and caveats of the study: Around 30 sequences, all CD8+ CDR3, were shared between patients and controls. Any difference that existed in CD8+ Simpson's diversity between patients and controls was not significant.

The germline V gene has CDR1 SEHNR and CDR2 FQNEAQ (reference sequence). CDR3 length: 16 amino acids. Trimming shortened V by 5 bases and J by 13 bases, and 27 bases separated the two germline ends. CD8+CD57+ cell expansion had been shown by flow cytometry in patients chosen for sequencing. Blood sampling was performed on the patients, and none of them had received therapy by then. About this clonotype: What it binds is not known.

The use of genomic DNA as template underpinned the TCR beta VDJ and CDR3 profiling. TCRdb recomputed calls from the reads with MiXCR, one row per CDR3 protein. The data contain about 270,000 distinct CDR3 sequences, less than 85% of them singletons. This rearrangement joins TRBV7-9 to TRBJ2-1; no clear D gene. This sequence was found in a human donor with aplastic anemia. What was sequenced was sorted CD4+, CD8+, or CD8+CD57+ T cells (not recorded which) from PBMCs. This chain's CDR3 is CASSARFSTDTQYQFF. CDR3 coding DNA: TGTGCCAGCAGCGCGCGGTTTAGCACAGATACGCAGTATCAGTTCTTC.